The rows below give T cell receptor beta chains drawn from one sample of a study of T cells in Graves' hyperthyroidism and ophthalmopathy. TCRdb recomputed calls from the multiplex PCR reads with MiXCR, one row per CDR3 protein. The sample includes about half a million distinct CDR3 sequences, 15% to 20% of them seen just once. Sequencing input: blood. The receptor set was obtained from a woman between 25 and 40 years old with Graves' ophthalmopathy. Both conserved end residues are part of each CDR3. D genes are given only for firm matches.

v_call: TRBV4-2; d_call: NA; cdr3_aa: CASSQVGGDLSGYTF
v_call: TRBV10-3; d_call: TRBD1; cdr3_aa: CAISQGQTSSYEQYF
v_call: TRBV6-1; d_call: TRBD2; cdr3_aa: CASSDGGDAGELFF
v_call: TRBV20-1; d_call: NA; cdr3_aa: CSARINRVPYEQYF
v_call: TRBV7-6; d_call: TRBD1; cdr3_aa: CASRLQGAGGELFF
v_call: TRBV19; d_call: NA; cdr3_aa: CASSKLGWEGYTEAFF
v_call: TRBV7-2; d_call: NA; cdr3_aa: CASSLGRDPWQYF
v_call: TRBV6-2/TRBV6-3; d_call: NA; cdr3_aa: CASKHRDNEQFF
v_call: TRBV2; d_call: TRBD2; cdr3_aa: CASSVPSAGGPTDTQYF
v_call: TRBV2; d_call: NA; cdr3_aa: CASNTGSGYTNSPLHF
v_call: TRBV20-1; d_call: NA; cdr3_aa: CSARGRERNGYTF
v_call: TRBV12-3/TRBV12-4; d_call: TRBD1; cdr3_aa: CASRLQGEAGNTIYF
v_call: TRBV6-2/TRBV6-3; d_call: TRBD2; cdr3_aa: CASSVSGGTDTQYF
v_call: TRBV7-2; d_call: TRBD1; cdr3_aa: CASSKRRGMVMNTEAFF
v_call: TRBV6-1; d_call: TRBD1; cdr3_aa: CASSEGQVSTNEKLFF
v_call: TRBV20-1; d_call: TRBD1; cdr3_aa: CSAADRTYGYTF
v_call: TRBV11-1; d_call: NA; cdr3_aa: CASSLFERGGELFF
v_call: TRBV3-1; d_call: NA; cdr3_aa: CASSQEEKVHEQYF
v_call: TRBV7-8; d_call: TRBD1; cdr3_aa: CASSLEFGQGEKLFF
v_call: TRBV13; d_call: NA; cdr3_aa: CASSFQAGPEKLFF